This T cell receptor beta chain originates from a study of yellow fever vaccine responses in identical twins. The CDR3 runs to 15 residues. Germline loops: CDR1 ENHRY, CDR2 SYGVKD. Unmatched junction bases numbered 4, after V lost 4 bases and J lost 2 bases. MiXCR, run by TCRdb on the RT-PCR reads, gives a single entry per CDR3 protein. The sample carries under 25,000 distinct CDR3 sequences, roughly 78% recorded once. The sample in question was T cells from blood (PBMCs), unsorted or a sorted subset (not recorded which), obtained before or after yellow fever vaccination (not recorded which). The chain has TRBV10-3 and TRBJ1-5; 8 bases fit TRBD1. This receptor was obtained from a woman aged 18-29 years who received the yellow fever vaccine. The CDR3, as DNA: TGTGCCATCAGTGCAGACAGGGGAGGCAATCAGCCCCAGCATTTT. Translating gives CAISADRGGNQPQHF.